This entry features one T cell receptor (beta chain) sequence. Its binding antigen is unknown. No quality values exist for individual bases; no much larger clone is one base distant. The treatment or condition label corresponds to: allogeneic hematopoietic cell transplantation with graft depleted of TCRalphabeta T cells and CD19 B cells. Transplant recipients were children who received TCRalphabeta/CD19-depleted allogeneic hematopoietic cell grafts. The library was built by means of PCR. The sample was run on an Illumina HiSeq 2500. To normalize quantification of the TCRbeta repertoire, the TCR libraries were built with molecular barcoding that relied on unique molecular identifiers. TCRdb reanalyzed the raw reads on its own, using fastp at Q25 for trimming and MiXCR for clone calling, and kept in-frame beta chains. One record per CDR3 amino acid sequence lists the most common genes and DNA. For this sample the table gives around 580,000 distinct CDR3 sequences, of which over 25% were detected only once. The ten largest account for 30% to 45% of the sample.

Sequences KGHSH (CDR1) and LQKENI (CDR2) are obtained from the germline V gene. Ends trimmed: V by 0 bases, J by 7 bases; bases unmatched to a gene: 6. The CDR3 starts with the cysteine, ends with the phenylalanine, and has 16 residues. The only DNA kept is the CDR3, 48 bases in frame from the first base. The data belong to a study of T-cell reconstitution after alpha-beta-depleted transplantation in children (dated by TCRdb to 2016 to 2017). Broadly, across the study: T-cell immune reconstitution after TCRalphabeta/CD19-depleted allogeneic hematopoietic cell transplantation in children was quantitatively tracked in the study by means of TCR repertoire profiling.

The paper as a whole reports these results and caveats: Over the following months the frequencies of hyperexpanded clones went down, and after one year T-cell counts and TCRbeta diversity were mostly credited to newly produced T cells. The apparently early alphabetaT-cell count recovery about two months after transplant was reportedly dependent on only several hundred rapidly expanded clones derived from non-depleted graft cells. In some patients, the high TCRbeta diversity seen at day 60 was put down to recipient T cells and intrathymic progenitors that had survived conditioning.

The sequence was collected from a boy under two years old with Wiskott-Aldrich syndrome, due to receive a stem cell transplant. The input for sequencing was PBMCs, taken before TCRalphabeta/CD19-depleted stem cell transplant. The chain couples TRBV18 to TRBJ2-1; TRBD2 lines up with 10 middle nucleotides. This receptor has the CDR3 CASSPPSGRARNEQFF. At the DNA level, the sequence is TGTGCCAGCTCACCACCCAGCGGGAGGGCCAGGAATGAGCAGTTCTTC.